This T cell receptor beta chain was observed in a study of blood T cell repertoires in COVID-19. About the research overall: Donors in the United States, Italy and Spain gave samples during acute or convalescent COVID-19. Sample material is recorded as cDNA or gDNA derived from T cells, B-cell-depleted T cells, or PBMCs.

Original processing notes: Quantification of nucleated cells was approximated via reference gene primer amplification. The repertoire was sequenced with immunoSEQ multiplex PCR; TCRdb's copy has only in-frame clones and lacks some. The V and J calls and clone size were taken over from that table, and D and trimming were inferred from the DNA. The profile shows 210,000 or so clones, around four fifths of them singletons. CDR3 size: 14 residues. The germline CDR1 and CDR2 sequences are SGHTA and FQGTGA. Trimming cost V 1 base and J 6 bases, with 13 bases left between them. Sequenced: peripheral blood. This sequence was found in a woman older than 75 with active or convalescent COVID-19. The chain uses TRBV7-3 and TRBJ2-7; D unclear. The CDR3: CASSLMGPSTEQYF. The CDR3 DNA follows: TGTGCCAGCAGCTTAATGGGCCCCTCGACCGAGCAGTACTTC.